The 24 T cell receptor beta chains below all came from one sample that was sequenced in a study of T cells expressing NK-cell markers (dated by TCRdb to 2018 to 2020). The library was built by means of 5' RACE. This sample was sequenced with an Illumina HiSeq 2000. TCRdb reprocessed the reads, and each CDR3 protein sequence is entered once, without DNA. The sample's own table lists hundreds of thousands of distinct CDR3 sequences. The ten largest clones add up to more than 3.5% of the sample. The sample taken for sequencing was blood T cells: a sorted CD56 or NKG2C T cell subset, CD4+ or CD8+ T cells, or bulk PBMC T cells (not recorded which). The receptors stem from a woman between 18 and 70 years old in good health.

The chain carries TRBV6-5 and TRBJ2-3; TCRdb's assignment of TRBD2 cannot be checked, as there is no DNA. Germline CDR1 and CDR2: MNHEY and SVGAGI. The CDR3 has 17 amino acids. The CDR3 reads CASSYRRLSGGTDTQYF.

The V and J genes are TRBV20-1 and TRBJ1-2; the D call from TCRdb, TRBD1, cannot be confirmed without DNA. The germline V gene encodes CDR1 DFQATT and CDR2 SNEGSKA (reference sequence). The length of the CDR3 is 14 residues. The CDR3 protein is CSADMEQGSYGYTF.

The rearrangement uses TRBV9 and TRBJ2-2; absent DNA, TCRdb's TRBD2 call cannot be checked. Per the germline V gene, CDR1 is SGDLS and CDR2 is YYNGEE. The CDR3 has 16 residues. The CDR3 here is CASSVVSSGDTGELFF.

The chain uses TRBV5-4 and TRBJ2-5. Germline CDR1 SGHNT, CDR2 YYREEE (reference sequence). The CDR3 has 12 residues. CDR3 protein: CASSFHQETQYF.

CDR3 sequence: CASSSLAGDTGELFF. J is TRBJ2-2 and V is TRBV12-3 or TRBV12-4; lacking DNA, the TRBD2 call made by TCRdb goes unchecked. The CDR3 has 15 residues.

This rearrangement joins TRBV5-6 to TRBJ2-7; TCRdb picks TRBD1, but there is no DNA to check that call. The V gene's germline CDR1 is SGHDT and CDR2 YYEEEE. CDR3 length: 13 residues. The CDR3 loop is CASRLQGFYEQYF. The full variable domain, in which reference TRBV5-6 and TRBJ2-7 provide the parts outside the CDR3, is DAGVTQSPTHLIKTRGQQVTLRCSPKSGHDTVSWYQQALGQGPQFIFQYYEEEERQRGNFPDRFSGHQFPNYSSELNVNALLLGDSALYLCASRLQGFYEQYFGPGTRLTVT.

The chain is built from TRBV11-1 and TRBJ2-1; TCRdb proposes TRBD1, but this gene call is untestable without DNA. This CDR3 comprises 16 residues. Per the germline V gene, CDR1 is SGHAT and CDR2 is FQDESV (reference sequence). CDR3: CASSPLLRGVRDEQFF.

The chain employs TRBV11-2 and TRBJ1-4. The CDR3 is 14 residues long. The germline V gene encodes CDR1 SGHAT and CDR2 FQNNGV. This chain's CDR3 is CASSFGYTNEKLFF.

The genes are TRBV7-3 and TRBJ2-3; there is no DNA to check the TCRdb D call of TRBD1. The CDR3 sequence is 15 residues long. CDR1 and CDR2 from the germline V gene are SGHTA and FQGTGA. CDR3 amino acids: CASSRQGVGTDTQYF.

The chain employs TRBV7-9 and TRBJ2-1; TCRdb returns TRBD2, unconfirmable since there is no DNA. This CDR3 spans 15 amino acids. From germline, CDR1 is SEHNR and CDR2 FQNEAQ (reference sequence). CDR3 protein: CASSQTSLSYNEQFF.

V is TRBV7-2 and J is TRBJ1-2; the TCRdb call, TRBD1, lacks DNA for checking. The CDR3 runs to 15 residues. Germline V gene lookup returns CDR1 SGHTA and CDR2 FQGNSA. The chain's CDR3 is CASSFTGGALYGYTF.

This chain connects TRBV12-3 or TRBV12-4 to TRBJ1-4. The CDR3 runs to 14 residues. The CDR3 region is CASSLGRTNEKLFF.

The rearrangement joins TRBV20-1 to TRBJ2-3; TCRdb's D call of TRBD2 is untestable without DNA. Germline assignment: CDR1 DFQATT and CDR2 SNEGSKA (reference sequence). This CDR3 spans 15 amino acids. CDR3: CSAIGGSGGTDTQYF.

The chain links TRBV18 to TRBJ2-1; the D call of TRBD1 rests on TCRdb alone, since no DNA is present to check it. This CDR3 comprises 15 residues. Per the germline V gene, CDR1 is KGHSH and CDR2 is LQKENI. This CDR3 reads CASSPTGTGANEQFF.

The chain couples TRBV20-1 to TRBJ2-1; without DNA, the TCRdb call of TRBD1 cannot be checked. Per the germline V gene, CDR1 is DFQATT and CDR2 is SNEGSKA (reference sequence). This CDR3 has 14 residues. The CDR3 loop reads CSATYRRVFNEQFF.

The chain's CDR3 is CASSFPASTQYF. This sequence joins TRBV7-2 and TRBJ2-5; the D call of TRBD1 rests on TCRdb alone, since no DNA is present to check it. The CDR3 contains 12 residues. The germline V gene has CDR1 SGHTA and CDR2 FQGNSA.

The chain recombines TRBV18 with TRBJ1-6; TCRdb's assignment of TRBD1 cannot be checked, as there is no DNA. The CDR3 is 15 residues long. Germline CDR1 is KGHSH and CDR2 is LQKENI. CDR3 sequence reads: CASSPLGAVGSPLHF.

This chain links TRBV6-1 with TRBJ1-3. CDR3 length equals 13 residues. Germline CDR1 reads MNHNS; CDR2 reads SASEGT. The CDR3 protein is CASIETAGNTIYF.

This chain connects TRBV5-1 to TRBJ2-7; TCRdb outputs TRBD1, but without DNA this stays unchecked. This CDR3 has 14 residues. Germline V CDR1 and CDR2: SGHRS, YFSETQ. The CDR3 sequence is CASSFGGQGAQQYF.

This chain joins TRBV18 and TRBJ2-5. Germline CDR1 KGHSH, CDR2 LQKENI. The CDR3 contains 13 residues. This chain's CDR3 is CASSPILPETQYF.

This chain joins TRBV7-2 and TRBJ1-4; TCRdb proposes TRBD1, but this gene call is untestable without DNA. Germline V gene sequence: CDR1 SGHTA, CDR2 FQGNSA. The CDR3 runs 13 residues. The CDR3 reads CASSLGGGEKLIF.

V is TRBV5-1 and J is TRBJ1-4; with no DNA, the TCRdb D assignment of TRBD1 cannot be verified. Germline V CDR1 and CDR2: SGHRS, YFSETQ. The CDR3 loop spans 18 amino acids. The CDR3 protein is CASSLGSGPRATNEKLFF.

This CDR3 is CASSYRLAEETQYF. This rearrangement joins TRBV6-2 or TRBV6-3 to TRBJ2-5; TCRdb's D call, TRBD2, is unchecked because there is no DNA. CDR1 and CDR2 from the germline V gene are MNHEY and SVGEGT. The CDR3 is made up of 14 amino acids.

The chain is built from TRBV5-1 and TRBJ2-7. The CDR3 totals 16 residues. CDR1 is SGHRS and CDR2 is YFSETQ in the germline V gene. The CDR3 here is CASNWGNQASTYEQYF.